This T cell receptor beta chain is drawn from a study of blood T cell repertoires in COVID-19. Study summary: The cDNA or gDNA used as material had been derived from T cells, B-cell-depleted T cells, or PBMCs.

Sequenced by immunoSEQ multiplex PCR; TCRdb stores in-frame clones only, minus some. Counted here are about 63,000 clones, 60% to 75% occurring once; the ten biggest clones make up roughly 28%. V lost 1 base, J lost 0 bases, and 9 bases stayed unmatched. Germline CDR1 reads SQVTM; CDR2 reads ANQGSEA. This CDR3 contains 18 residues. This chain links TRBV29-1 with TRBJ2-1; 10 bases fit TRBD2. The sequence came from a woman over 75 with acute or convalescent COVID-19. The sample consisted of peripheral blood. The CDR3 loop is CSVEVAGSGRSSYNEQFF. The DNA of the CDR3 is TGCAGCGTTGAAGTTGCGGGTAGCGGGAGGAGCTCCTACAATGAGCAGTTCTTC.